The present T cell receptor beta chain was sequenced within a study of shared clonotypes between healthy human individuals. Clones were read by immunoSEQ multiplex PCR, and TCRdb kept only the in-frame ones, dropping some. The table shows about 2.4 million clones, with 80% to 95% occurring only once. CDR3 length: 13 amino acids. The germline CDR1 and CDR2 sequences are SGHRS and YFSETQ. V lost 7 bases to trimming and J lost 3 bases, with 13 bases between them. Caucasian adults living in Nashville, Tennessee, provided all samples. What was sequenced was naive CD4+ T cells from PBMCs. The subset is: CD45RA+ positively selected. This sequence originates from a man between 18 and 35 years old in good health. Some clones in this sample may be carry-over from other donors' samples. This chain joins TRBV5-1 and TRBJ1-1; no clear D gene. The CDR3 DNA is TGCGCCAGCGCACTTAGTGGGGACACTGAAGCTTTCTTT. Protein sequence: CASALSGDTEAFF.